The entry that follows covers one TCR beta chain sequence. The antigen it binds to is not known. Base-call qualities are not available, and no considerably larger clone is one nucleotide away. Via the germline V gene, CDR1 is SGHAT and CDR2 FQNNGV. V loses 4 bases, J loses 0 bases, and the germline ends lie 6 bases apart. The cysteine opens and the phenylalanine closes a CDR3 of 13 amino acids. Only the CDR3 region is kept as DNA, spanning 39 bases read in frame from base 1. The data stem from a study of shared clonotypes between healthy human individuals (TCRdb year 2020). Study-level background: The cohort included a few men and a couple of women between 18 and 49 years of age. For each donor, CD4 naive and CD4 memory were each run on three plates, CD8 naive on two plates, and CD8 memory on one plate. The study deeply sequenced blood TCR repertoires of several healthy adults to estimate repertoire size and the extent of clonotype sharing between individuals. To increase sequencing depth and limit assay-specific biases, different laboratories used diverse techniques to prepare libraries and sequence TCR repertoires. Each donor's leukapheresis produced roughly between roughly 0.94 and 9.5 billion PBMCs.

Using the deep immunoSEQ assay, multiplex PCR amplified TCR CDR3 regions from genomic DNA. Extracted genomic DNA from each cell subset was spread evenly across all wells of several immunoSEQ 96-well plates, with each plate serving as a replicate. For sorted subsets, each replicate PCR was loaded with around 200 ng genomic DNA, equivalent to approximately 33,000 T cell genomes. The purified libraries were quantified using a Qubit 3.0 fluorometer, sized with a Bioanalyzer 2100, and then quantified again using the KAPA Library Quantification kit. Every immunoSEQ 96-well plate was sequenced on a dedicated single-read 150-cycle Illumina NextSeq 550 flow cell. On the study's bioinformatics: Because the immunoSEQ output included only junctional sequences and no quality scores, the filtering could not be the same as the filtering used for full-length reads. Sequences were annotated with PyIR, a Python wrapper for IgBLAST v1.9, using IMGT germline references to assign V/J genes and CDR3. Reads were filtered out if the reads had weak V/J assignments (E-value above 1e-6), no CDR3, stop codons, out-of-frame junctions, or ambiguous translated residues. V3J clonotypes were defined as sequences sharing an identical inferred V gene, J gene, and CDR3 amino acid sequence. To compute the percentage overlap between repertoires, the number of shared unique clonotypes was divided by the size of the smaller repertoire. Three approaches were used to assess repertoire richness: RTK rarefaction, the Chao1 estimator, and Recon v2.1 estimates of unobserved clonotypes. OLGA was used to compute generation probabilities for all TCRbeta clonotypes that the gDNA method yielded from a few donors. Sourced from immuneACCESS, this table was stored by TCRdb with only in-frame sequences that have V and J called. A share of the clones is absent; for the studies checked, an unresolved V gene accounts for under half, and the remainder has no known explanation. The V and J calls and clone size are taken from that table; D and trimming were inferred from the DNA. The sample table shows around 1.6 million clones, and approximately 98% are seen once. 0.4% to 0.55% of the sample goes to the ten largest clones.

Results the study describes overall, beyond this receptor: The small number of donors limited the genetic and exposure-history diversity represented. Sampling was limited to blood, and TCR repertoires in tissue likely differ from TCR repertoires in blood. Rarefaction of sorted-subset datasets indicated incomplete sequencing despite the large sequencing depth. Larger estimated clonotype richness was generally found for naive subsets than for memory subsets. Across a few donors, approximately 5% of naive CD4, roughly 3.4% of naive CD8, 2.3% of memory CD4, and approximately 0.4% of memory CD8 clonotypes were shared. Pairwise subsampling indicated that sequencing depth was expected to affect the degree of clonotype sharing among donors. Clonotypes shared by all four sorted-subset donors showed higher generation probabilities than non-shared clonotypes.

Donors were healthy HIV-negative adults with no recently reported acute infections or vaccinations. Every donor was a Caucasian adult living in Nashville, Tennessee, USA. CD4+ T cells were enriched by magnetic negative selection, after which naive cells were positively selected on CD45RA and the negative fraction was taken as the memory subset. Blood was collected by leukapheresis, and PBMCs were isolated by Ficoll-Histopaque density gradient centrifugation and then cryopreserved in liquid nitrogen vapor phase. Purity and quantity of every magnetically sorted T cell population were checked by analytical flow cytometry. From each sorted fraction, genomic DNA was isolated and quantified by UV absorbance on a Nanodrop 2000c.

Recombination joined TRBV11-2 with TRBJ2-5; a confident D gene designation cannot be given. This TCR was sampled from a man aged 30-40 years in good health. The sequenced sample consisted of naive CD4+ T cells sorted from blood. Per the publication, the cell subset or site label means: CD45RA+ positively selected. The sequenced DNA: TGTGCCAGCAGCTCCGATAACCAAGAGACCCAGTACTTC. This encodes CASSSDNQETQYF.